This T cell receptor (beta chain) appears in the sequencing data of a study of PD-1 blockade in mismatch repair-deficient tumors. Study-wide context: Patients had 12 mismatch repair-deficient cancer types, all previously treated and progressing.

Profiled with immunoSEQ multiplex PCR; TCRdb holds only in-frame clones, not every one. The data show approximately 25,000 clones, with approximately 83% seen just once and 20% held by the top ten. V lost 3 bases and J lost 4; bases outside the gene matches: 6. Germline CDR1 is SQVTM and CDR2 is ANQGSEA. The CDR3 is made up of 16 amino acids. Sequenced here: peripheral blood, sampled 12 weeks after starting pembrolizumab. This rearrangement joins TRBV29-1 to TRBJ2-1; 13 nucleotides match TRBD2. The receptor comes from an adult with mismatch repair-deficient cancer. This CDR3 reads CSVDTSGRATYNEQFF. In DNA form, the CDR3 reads TGCAGCGTTGATACTAGCGGGAGGGCCACGTACAATGAGCAGTTCTTC.